The clone carrying this T cell receptor (beta chain) has a handful of counts. This sample is drawn from a study of blood T cells in healthy people across ages. Germline CDR1 and CDR2: MNHEY and SMNVEV (reference sequence). This CDR3 region has 12 residues. Then a second PCR, running roughly 7 to 12 cycles, was carried out with a sample-barcoded 5' primer and a J-beta primer mix. TCRdb redid the calling of the 5' RACE reads with MiXCR, one entry per CDR3 protein. The repertoire holds 450,000 to 600,000 distinct CDR3 sequences, with about 29% as singletons. These data also featured in a second study, about T cells of mothers and their children. From that paper: Reverse transcription into cDNA received all extracted RNA, at roughly 1.6 ug per 15 ul.

The rearrangement links TRBV27 to TRBJ2-5; no clear D. The J call could be wrong; TRBJ2-1 is a better fit for the DNA end. The sample comprised blood. The TCR comes from a boy aged 2 to 10 in good health. CDR3 amino acids: CASSLSRNEQFF. CDR3 nucleotide sequence: TGTGCCAGCAGTTTATCGCGGAACGAGCAGTTCTTC.